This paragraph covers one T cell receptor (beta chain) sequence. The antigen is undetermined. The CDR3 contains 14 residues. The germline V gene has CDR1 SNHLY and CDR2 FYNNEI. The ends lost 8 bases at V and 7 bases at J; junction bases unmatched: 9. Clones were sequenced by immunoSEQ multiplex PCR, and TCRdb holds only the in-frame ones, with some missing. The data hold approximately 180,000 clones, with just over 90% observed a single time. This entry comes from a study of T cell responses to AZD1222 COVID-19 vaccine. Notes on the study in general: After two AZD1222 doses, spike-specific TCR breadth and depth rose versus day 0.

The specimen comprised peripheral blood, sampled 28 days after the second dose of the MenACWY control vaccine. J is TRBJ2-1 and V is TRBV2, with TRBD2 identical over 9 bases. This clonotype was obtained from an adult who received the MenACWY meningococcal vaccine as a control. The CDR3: CASLTAGGHNEQFF. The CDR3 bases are TGTGCCAGCCTGACAGCGGGAGGCCATAATGAGCAGTTCTTC.